The source of this T cell receptor beta chain is a study of T cells in Graves' hyperthyroidism and ophthalmopathy. Study findings and constraints: Ophthalmopathy was separated from stable hyperthyroidism by a 13 V-J model. The majority of expanded thyroid clonotypes above 0.001 also appeared in blood.

The source material, RNA transcripts, was used to amplify TCR beta CDR3 regions. Researchers ran a first-round RT-PCR on the TCR CDR3 using the HTBI primer set. Each CDR3 protein gets one entry after TCRdb re-called the multiplex PCR reads with MiXCR. The sample holds roughly 710,000 distinct CDR3 sequences, around a third seen once. The V gene's germline CDR1 is SGHTA and CDR2 FQGNSA. The CDR3 extends over 15 amino acids. J was trimmed by 10 bases and V by 1 base; bases with no gene match: 7. This clonotype was seen ten or more times. The antigen is unknown. The specimen was blood. J is TRBJ1-6 and V is TRBV7-2; 7 nucleotides line up with TRBD1. This receptor was identified in a middle-aged woman with Graves' hyperthyroidism. The CDR3 sequence is CASSLVAGGGSPLHF. CDR3 bases: TGTGCCAGCAGCTTAGTAGCAGGGGGAGGATCACCCCTCCACTTT.